This T cell receptor beta chain was profiled in a study of blood T cell repertoires in COVID-19. About the research overall: The United States, Italy and Spain provided the acute and convalescent COVID-19 samples. In each case, the material was cDNA or gDNA derived from T cells, B-cell-depleted T cells, or PBMCs.

In the original processing: Estimates of nucleated cell counts were drawn from the amplification of reference gene primers. The table came from immunoSEQ multiplex PCR; TCRdb's copy has only in-frame clones and leaves some out. V, J and clone size are taken as reported in that table, and D and trimming were inferred from the DNA itself. The sample carries 30,000 to 40,000 clones, approximately 93% recorded once. This CDR3 spans 15 amino acids. Trimming took 2 bases from V and 3 from J; bases not matched to a gene: 6. From germline, CDR1 is LGHDT and CDR2 YNNKEL (reference sequence). This sequence was found in a male donor with active COVID-19. V and J are TRBV3-1 (or the pseudogene TRBV3-2) and TRBJ2-7; 8 bases line up with TRBD1. The sequenced sample consisted of peripheral blood. CDR3 region: CASSQTGTGIYEQYF. CDR3 DNA sequence: TGTGCCAGCAGCCAAACAGGGACAGGAATCTACGAGCAGTACTTC.